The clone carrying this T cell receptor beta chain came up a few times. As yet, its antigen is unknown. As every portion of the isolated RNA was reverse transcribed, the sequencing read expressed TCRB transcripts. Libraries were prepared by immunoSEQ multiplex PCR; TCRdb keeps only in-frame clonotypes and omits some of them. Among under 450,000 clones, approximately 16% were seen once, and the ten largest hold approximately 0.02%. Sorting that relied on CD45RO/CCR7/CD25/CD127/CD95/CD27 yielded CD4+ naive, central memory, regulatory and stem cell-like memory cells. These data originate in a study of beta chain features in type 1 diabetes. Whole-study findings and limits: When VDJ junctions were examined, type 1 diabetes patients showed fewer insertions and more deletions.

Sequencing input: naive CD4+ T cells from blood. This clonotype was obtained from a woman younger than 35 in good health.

The CDR3 region is CASNYYAPRNYGYTF. For the CDR3, the DNA is TGTGCCAGCAATTATTATGCCCCCAGGAACTATGGCTACACCTTC. The J gene is TRBJ1-2, the V gene TRBV28; no reliable D call. Between the trimmed V and J ends, which lost 7 bases and 2 bases, there was a span of 17 bases. This CDR3 has 15 amino acids. Per the germline V gene, CDR1 is MDHEN and CDR2 is SYDVKM.